This is a list of T cell receptor beta chains from one sample in a study of blood T cell repertoires in COVID-19. Sequenced by immunoSEQ multiplex PCR; TCRdb stores in-frame clones only, minus some. The table shows around 200,000 clones, with 80% to 90% occurring only once. The sequenced sample consisted of peripheral blood. The source is a man aged 55 to 70 with acute or convalescent COVID-19. CDR3s include the opening cysteine and the closing phenylalanine or tryptophan. D genes are given only for firm matches. Size is stated for part of the rows, as once, few or many counts, or as a class when the clone is expanded.

size	V	J	D	DNA	CDR3
NA	TRBV6-5	TRBJ1-3	NA	TGTGCCAGCAGGGGGCCTGGAAACACCATATATTTT	CASRGPGNTIYF
NA	TRBV7-2	TRBJ2-1	TRBD2	TGTGCCAGCAGCCCTAGCGGTTCCTCCTACAATGAGCAGTTCTTC	CASSPSGSSYNEQFF
NA	TRBV19	TRBJ2-2	NA	TGTGCCAGTATCGGGAGTTGGAACACCGGGGAGCTGTTTTTT	CASIGSWNTGELFF
few	TRBV29-1	TRBJ1-5	TRBD1	TGCAGCGTGAGACAGGGGGCTCAGCCCCAGCATTTT	CSVRQGAQPQHF
NA	TRBV4-3	TRBJ2-1	TRBD2	TGCGCCAGCAGCCAAGATTCTAGCGGGAGGGGTGAGCAGTTCTTC	CASSQDSSGRGEQFF
NA	TRBV9	TRBJ1-2	TRBD1	TGTGCCAGCAGCGTAGAAGGGACAGGGAATGGCTACACCTTC	CASSVEGTGNGYTF
NA	TRBV9	TRBJ2-2	TRBD1	TGTGCCAGCAGTGTACACCTTGGGACAGGGATTACCGGGGAGCTGTTTTTT	CASSVHLGTGITGELFF
NA	TRBV9	TRBJ1-2	TRBD1	TGTGCCAGCAGCGACACCTTGACAGGGGGCCTATATGGCTACACCTTC	CASSDTLTGGLYGYTF
once	TRBV19	TRBJ2-2	TRBD1	TGTGCCAGTAGCCCACAGGGGGGAACCGGGGAGCTGTTTTTT	CASSPQGGTGELFF
NA	TRBV2	TRBJ1-4	NA	TGTGCCAGCAGCGACACCTATAGTAGGGGTGAAAAACTGTTTTTT	CASSDTYSRGEKLFF
NA	TRBV15	TRBJ2-3	NA	TGTGCCACCAGCCTACGACTAGCTCAGGGGACAGATACGCAGTATTTT	CATSLRLAQGTDTQYF
once	TRBV4-1	TRBJ2-7	NA	TGCGCCAGCAGCCAAGTTGCCGGGACAAACTCCGCCGAGCAGTACTTC	CASSQVAGTNSAEQYF
NA	TRBV28	TRBJ2-5	NA	TGTGCCAGCAGTTTATTGGGCAGCAGCATGGAGACCCAGTACTTC	CASSLLGSSMETQYF
NA	TRBV7-2	TRBJ1-5	NA	TGTGCCAGCAGCTTAGCGCTGGGGGCAAACCAGCCCCAGCATTTT	CASSLALGANQPQHF
few	TRBV27	TRBJ1-5	NA	TGTGCCAGCAGTTTACGGCGGGATCCAAATCAGCCCCAGCATTTT	CASSLRRDPNQPQHF
NA	TRBV25-1	TRBJ2-3	NA	TGTGCCAGCAGTGCGGGAGTAGGGAGCACAGATACGCAGTATTTT	CASSAGVGSTDTQYF
NA	TRBV2	TRBJ1-1	NA	TGTGCCAGCAGGGACCGGGACATCTACACTGAAGCTTTCTTT	CASRDRDIYTEAFF
NA	TRBV6-5	TRBJ1-2	NA	TGTGCCAGCAGTTACGGGCAGTACTATGGCTACACCTTC	CASSYGQYYGYTF
NA	TRBV19	TRBJ2-7	TRBD1	TGTGCCAGTAGCGGCGGGACAGGGGGCTATTCTTCCTACGAGCAGTACTTC	CASSGGTGGYSSYEQYF
NA	TRBV28	TRBJ2-1	NA	TGTGCCAGCAGTTTACGTTCGCCAGGTGATATCAATGAGCAGTTCTTC	CASSLRSPGDINEQFF
NA	TRBV18	TRBJ2-3	TRBD2	TGTGCCAGCTCATCGTTAGCGGGAGTAAATACGCAGTATTTT	CASSSLAGVNTQYF
NA	TRBV2	TRBJ1-5	NA	TGTGCCAGCAGTGAACTGGGGGGGGGCAATCAGCCCCAGCATTTT	CASSELGGGNQPQHF
NA	TRBV28	TRBJ2-1	TRBD2	TGTGCCAGCAGTGTAGCGGGAAGGTACAATGAGCAGTTCTTC	CASSVAGRYNEQFF
NA	TRBV19	TRBJ2-1	TRBD2	TGTGCCAGTACCCTGATGACTAGCGGCAACAATGAGCAGTTCTTC	CASTLMTSGNNEQFF
NA	TRBV12-3/TRBV12-4	TRBJ2-2	TRBD2	TGTGCCAGCAGGTCCCAGCGGGAGTGGGAGCTGTTTTTT	CASRSQREWELFF
NA	TRBV15	TRBJ1-4	NA	TGTGCCACCAGGGCCGCGACAGCCTCTAATGAAAAACTGTTTTTT	CATRAATASNEKLFF
NA	TRBV28	TRBJ2-7	NA	TGTGCCAGCAGTTTATGGGCTAGCGAGATATACGAGCAGTACTTC	CASSLWASEIYEQYF
NA	TRBV5-1	TRBJ2-5	NA	TGCGCCAGCAGCTTGTCAGGCCCCGGAGGGGAGACCCAGTACTTC	CASSLSGPGGETQYF
NA	TRBV6-2/TRBV6-3	TRBJ2-7	TRBD2	TGTGCCAGCAGTTCCCCCTTCTGGTCTAGCGGGAAGAGCTCCTACGAGCAGTACTTC	CASSSPFWSSGKSSYEQYF
NA	TRBV24-1	TRBJ1-1	NA	TGTGCCACCAGGGGGCCGTCGGCTGAAGCTTTCTTT	CATRGPSAEAFF
NA	TRBV30	TRBJ1-2	NA	TGTGCCTGGAGTACCCCGGGAGCGGGACCTTATGGCTACACCTTC	CAWSTPGAGPYGYTF
NA	TRBV29-1	TRBJ1-1	NA	TGCAGCGCCAAAGCGGGTTACATGAACACTGAAGCTTTCTTT	CSAKAGYMNTEAFF
NA	TRBV5-1	TRBJ1-2	TRBD1	TGCGCCAGCAGGGAGGGACAGGGAGCTAACTATGGCTACACCTTC	CASREGQGANYGYTF
NA	TRBV15	TRBJ2-7	NA	TGTGCCACCAGCAGAGCCCGGGGACACCTCTCCTACGAGCAGTACTTC	CATSRARGHLSYEQYF
NA	TRBV28	TRBJ2-7	TRBD1	TGTGCCAGCAGTTCCTCCGGGACAGGGAGGAACGAGCAGTACTTC	CASSSSGTGRNEQYF
NA	TRBV5-6	TRBJ1-1	NA	TGTGCCAGCAGCGTACTACGGACGGGGAGGATGAACACTGAAGCTTTCTTT	CASSVLRTGRMNTEAFF
NA	TRBV6-1	TRBJ2-2	TRBD1	TGTGCCAGCAGTGATCAAGGACAGGGAGGCGCGGAGCTGTTTTTT	CASSDQGQGGAELFF
once	TRBV10-1	TRBJ2-7	TRBD1	TGCGCCAGCTGCGATCACAGGGGGCCGTGTGAGCAGTACTTC	CASCDHRGPCEQYF
NA	TRBV24-1	TRBJ2-1	TRBD1	TGTGCCACCAGCGCCCCAACAGGGGCGTCCTACAATGAGCAGTTCTTC	CATSAPTGASYNEQFF
NA	TRBV27	TRBJ1-1	TRBD1	TGTGCCAGCAGCCCGACCGGGACAGGGTCAAGAGCTTTCTTT	CASSPTGTGSRAFF